This section outlines one TCR beta chain sequence together with its context. Its antigen is as yet unknown. Every immunoSEQ plate was one replicate of a subset's evenly spread DNA. How the authors handled the data: From ImmunoSEQ came sequences covering only the junction and carrying no quality scores, so filtering differed. Libraries were prepared by immunoSEQ multiplex PCR; TCRdb keeps only in-frame clonotypes and omits some of them. That table gives V, J and clone size, and the DNA gave D and trimming. The sample lists about 1.5 million clones, roughly 97% occurring once. These data come from a study of shared clonotypes between healthy human individuals. The study's findings and limits: Some clonotypes were shared by all four sorted-subset donors, while others were not shared. The non-shared ones had lower generation probabilities than the shared ones. Investigators expected sequencing depth to affect clonotype sharing among donors.

The sequence was collected from a man aged 25 to 40 in good health. The sequenced sample was naive CD4+ T cells sorted from blood. Subset of the sample: CD45RA+ positively selected.

CDR3 nucleotide sequence: TGTGCCAGCAGTCCTTCGGACTCGCGGGACACAGATACGCAGTATTTT. Residues: CASSPSDSRDTDTQYF. The chain joins TRBV6-6 to TRBJ2-3; a possible D gene is TRBD2 (6 bases). Looked up from germline, CDR1 is MNHNY and CDR2 is SVGAGI (reference sequence). The CDR3 runs 16 residues. Trimming left V 5 bases short and J 2 bases short, with 17 bases between.